In its sample, the clone carrying this T cell receptor (beta chain) ranks as medium-sized. The antigen remains unidentified. The source of the sample is a study of OX40 agonist ivuxolimab in advanced cancers. About the study: Patients received intravenous ivuxolimab every 2 weeks at 0.01 to 10 mg/kg. Study observations and caveats: More expanded clones were seen, on average, in CD8+ T cells than in CD4+.

The data were produced by immunoSEQ multiplex PCR, yet TCRdb's version contains in-frame clones alone and is incomplete. The profile shows tens of thousands of clones, 83% of them singletons. With autoimmune disease history or systemic immunosuppression, patients were excluded. The CDR3 totals 13 residues. Between the trimmed V and J ends, which lost 1 base and 4 bases, there was a span of 7 bases. CDR1 and CDR2 (germline): KGHSY, FQNENV. The sequence was obtained from an adult with an advanced solid tumor such as melanoma, head and neck, liver or kidney cancer. The chain links TRBV16 to TRBJ1-1; D possibly corresponds to TRBD1 (5 bases). The sequencing here drew on CD4+ or CD8+ T cells sorted from blood, taken in a trial of the OX40 agonist ivuxolimab. CDR3 coding DNA: TGTGCCAGCAGCCAATTGGGACTCACTGAAGCTTTCTTT. It codes for CASSQLGLTEAFF.